This T cell receptor beta chain was documented in a study of blood T cell repertoires in COVID-19. Study-level information: Sources were T cells, B-cell-depleted T cells, or PBMCs; the material itself was cDNA or gDNA.

Trimming stripped 0 bases from V and 7 bases from J, with 16 bases between. Germline-derived CDR1 and CDR2 are MGHRA and YSYEKL. The CDR3 totals 16 residues. This clone appeared a few times. Authors' analysis steps: Estimated nucleated cell counts came from reference gene primer amplification. Using immunoSEQ multiplex PCR, the repertoire was profiled, and TCRdb retains in-frame clones only, with some absent. From that table come the V and J calls and clone size; the DNA was used to work out D and trimming. The data show about 230,000 clones, with 81% seen just once and around 8% held by the top ten. The TCR sequence derives from a woman at least 80 years old with acute or convalescent COVID-19. The chain is built from TRBV4-1 and TRBJ1-5, with unresolved D. The specimen sequenced was peripheral blood. The CDR3 DNA reads as TGCGCCAGCAGCCAAGAAGGAGCAGAACTTTACCAGCCCCAGCATTTT. Translation: CASSQEGAELYQPQHF.